This T cell receptor beta chain was profiled in a study of cytomegalovirus exposure and HLA in healthy donors. Study observations and caveats: Presence/absence analyses treated sequencing depth as roughly uniform across donors.

13 Jbeta primers and 60 Vbeta primers were used for the PCR. Repertoires were generated with immunoSEQ multiplex PCR, while TCRdb's copy carries only in-frame clones and drops some. The sample lists around 100,000 clones; roughly 71% were seen once. V trimming: 5 bases; J trimming: 6 bases; junction bases outside the gene matches: 13. CDR3 length: 18 residues. Germline CDR1 reads MDHEN; CDR2 reads SYDVKM. Donors had nominal health at sampling but likely had unrecorded immune exposures. This clone was seen a single time. Antigen unknown. The J gene is TRBJ2-1, the V gene TRBV28; 13 bases are a match to TRBD2. The source material was PBMCs. The sequence came from a woman in her late teens or twenties in good health and CMV-seropositive. The CDR3 loop reads CASSPSRGLAGSVNEQFF. Written as DNA, the CDR3 is TGTGCCAGCAGTCCTTCGAGGGGACTAGCGGGAAGTGTCAATGAGCAGTTCTTC.